The text below deals with one T cell receptor (beta chain). The target antigen is unknown. Generated by immunoSEQ multiplex PCR, the TCRdb table keeps only in-frame clones and is missing some. This repertoire shows around 650,000 clones, roughly 96% found once; its top ten account for about 0.12%. The CDR3 is 13 amino acids. Trimming pared 3 bases from V and 6 bases from J, leaving 11 bases between. Germline CDR1 reads SGDLS; CDR2 reads YYNGEE. Naive CD8 populations comprised CD45RO-negative cells positively selected for CCR7, excluding terminally differentiated effector memory CD45RA+ cells. This sample is part of a study of shared clonotypes between healthy human individuals. As for the study in general: Donor composition was two women and three men, aged 18 to 49. The study's findings and limits: Memory subsets generally showed lower estimated richness than naive subsets.

Input material: naive CD8+ T cells sorted from blood. The TCR comes from a woman under 40 in good health. The V and J genes are TRBV9 and TRBJ2-3; D ambiguous. The CDR3 nucleotides are TGTGCCAGCAGCGGAAGGTCGGAGGATACGCAGTATTTT. Residues: CASSGRSEDTQYF.